These 30 T cell receptor beta chains came from one sample sequenced in a study of a mutant IDH1 vaccine in newly diagnosed glioma. Specified time point: baseline, week 1 (first vaccination visit). As to treatment: pre-vaccination baseline after standard-of-care therapy. TCRdb's table, derived via immunoSEQ multiplex PCR, lists solely in-frame clones and lacks some. The sample yields 40,000 or so clones, over 85% seen once. The specimen comprised PBMCs, sampled from a glioma patient treated with radiotherapy, temozolomide or both. These receptors came from a man aged 18 to 35 with glioma.

CDR3 protein: CASSLATGTEQYF. In DNA form, the CDR3 reads TGTGCCAGCAGCTTAGCGACAGGGACCGAGCAGTACTTC. The gene calls are TRBV7-9 and TRBJ2-7, with 7 bases lining up with TRBD1. The V gene end was trimmed by 0 bases and the J gene end by 6 bases; junction bases not matched to a gene: 2. Germline V gives CDR1 SEHNR, CDR2 FQNEAQ (reference sequence). This CDR3 comprises 13 residues. Complete variable domain (other parts from reference TRBV7-9 and TRBJ2-7): DTGVSQNPRHKITKRGQNVTFRCDPISEHNRLYWYRQTLGQGPEFLTYFQNEAQLEKSRLLSDRFSAERPKGSFSTLEIQRTEQGDSAMYLCASSLATGTEQYFGPGTRLTVT.

The V call is TRBV7-2, the J call TRBJ1-2; D gene uncertain. Trimming pared 1 base from V and 6 bases from J, leaving 6 bases between. Germline-derived CDR1 and CDR2 are SGHTA and FQGNSA. The CDR3 runs to 12 residues. CDR3: CASSLGPNGYTF. The DNA for the CDR3 is TGTGCCAGCAGCTTAGGCCCAAATGGCTACACCTTC.

The rearrangement uses TRBV6-5 and TRBJ1-5, with D possibly being TRBD1 (5 bases). The germline V gene has CDR1 MNHEY and CDR2 SVGAGI. The CDR3 contains 13 residues. The V end lost 2 bases, the J end lost 6 bases, and 8 bases lay between the germline ends. The CDR3 nucleotides are TGTGCCAGCAGTTACAGAGGGACTCAGCCCCAGCATTTT. This encodes CASSYRGTQPQHF.

This chain links TRBV2 with TRBJ1-1; TRBD1 might be the D (5 bases). The V end lost 1 base, the J end lost 4 bases, and 10 bases lay between the germline ends. This CDR3 is 14 amino acids long. Germline V gives CDR1 SNHLY, CDR2 FYNNEI. The CDR3 loop reads CASSEESGTTEAFF. CDR3 sequence (DNA): TGTGCCAGCAGTGAAGAATCTGGGACCACTGAAGCTTTCTTT. Combining the CDR3 with reference TRBV2 and TRBJ1-1 gives the whole variable domain EPEVTQTPSHQVTQMGQEVILRCVPISNHLYFYWYRQILGQKVEFLVSFYNNEISEKSEIFDDQFSVERPDGSNFTLKIRSTKLEDSAMYFCASSEESGTTEAFFGQGTRLTVV.

This chain links TRBV27 with TRBJ1-1; D may be TRBD1 (5 bases). From germline, CDR1 is MNHEY and CDR2 SMNVEV (reference sequence). CDR3 length: 14 amino acids. Trimming stripped 4 bases from V and 0 bases from J, with 9 bases between. Written as DNA, the CDR3 is TGTGCCAGCAGTTCACACAGGATGAACACTGAAGCTTTCTTT. Protein product: CASSSHRMNTEAFF.

The CDR3 is CASSGTTREKLFF. DNA of the CDR3: TGTGCCAGCAGTGGCACAACTCGTGAAAAACTGTTTTTT. The chain carries TRBV28 and TRBJ1-4, with D unclear. The CDR3 is 13 residues long. Between the trimmed V and J ends, which lost 5 bases and 7 bases, there was a span of 11 bases. CDR1 and CDR2 (germline): MDHEN, SYDVKM.

The chain joins TRBV7-2 to TRBJ1-3; 11 bases are a match to TRBD1. J was trimmed by 4 bases and V by 4 bases; bases with no gene match: 9. Germline V CDR1 and CDR2: SGHTA, FQGNSA. CDR3 length: 17 residues. As DNA, the CDR3 is TGTGCCAGCAGCTCTCTAGGACAGGGGGCGGGAGGAAACACCATATATTTT. This sequence encodes CASSSLGQGAGGNTIYF.

J is TRBJ1-3 and V is TRBV5-1; D is unresolved. Germline CDR1 reads SGHRS; CDR2 reads YFSETQ. This CDR3 is built from 13 residues. The V gene lost 0 bases and the J gene lost 0 bases, with 1 base spanning the gap. The CDR3: CASSLDSGNTIYF. In DNA form, the CDR3 reads TGCGCCAGCAGCTTGGACTCTGGAAACACCATATATTTT.

This chain connects TRBV5-4 to TRBJ2-7; 11 bases line up with TRBD2. This CDR3 contains 15 residues. Germline-derived CDR1 and CDR2 are SGHNT and YYREEE (reference sequence). Trimming removed 4 bases from V and 2 bases from J; junction bases left unmatched: 5. The CDR3 is CASSRGTSGTYEQYF. CDR3 nucleotides: TGTGCCAGCAGCCGAGGGACTAGCGGTACCTACGAGCAGTACTTC.

The rearrangement joins TRBV12-5 to TRBJ1-5; a weak D match, TRBD1 (5 bases). Trimming removed 0 bases at V and 5 bases at J, with 14 bases between. The CDR3 consists of 16 residues. Germline V gives CDR1 LGHNT, CDR2 FRNRAP. The DNA for the CDR3 is TGTGCTAGTGGTTTGGTGGGAGGGGTTGCCGATCAGCCCCAGCATTTT. Amino acids: CASGLVGGVADQPQHF.

The V call is TRBV18, the J call TRBJ2-1, with 9 positions matching TRBD1. The CDR3 has 14 amino acids. Germline V CDR1 and CDR2: KGHSH, LQKENI. V trimming: 2 bases; J trimming: 9 bases; junction bases outside the gene matches: 5. The CDR3 loop is CASSPLDRGGEQFF. DNA of the CDR3: TGTGCCAGCTCACCATTAGACAGGGGGGGTGAGCAGTTCTTC.

This chain links TRBV19 with TRBJ1-5; D call uncertain. Germline CDR1 reads LNHDA; CDR2 reads SQIVND (reference sequence). The V end lost 3 bases, the J end lost 0 bases, and 9 bases lay between the germline ends. CDR3 size: 15 residues. The CDR3 DNA is TGTGCCAGTAGTATGGGAGGGTATAGCAATCAGCCCCAGCATTTT. Translation gives CASSMGGYSNQPQHF.

The chain is built from TRBV5-4 and TRBJ2-5; the D gene is possibly TRBD2 (5 bases). The CDR3 totals 14 residues. V was shortened by 4 bases and J by 3 bases, with 13 bases between the two germline ends. CDR1 is SGHNT and CDR2 is YYREEE in the germline V gene (reference sequence). The CDR3: CASSPGVAKETQYF. The DNA for the CDR3 is TGTGCCAGCAGCCCCGGGGTAGCAAAAGAGACCCAGTACTTC.

This clone was detected only once. The chain uses TRBV30 and TRBJ2-7; D ambiguous. Trimming pared 6 bases from V and 2 bases from J, leaving 14 bases between. The germline CDR1 and CDR2 sequences are GTSNPN and SVGIG (reference sequence). This CDR3 comprises 13 residues. CDR3 nucleotides: TGTGCCTGTGACCTCAGTAAGACCTACGAGCAGTACTTC. This encodes CACDLSKTYEQYF.

The chain has TRBV21-1 and TRBJ2-7; TRBD1 is the table's D call, not checked against the DNA. TRBV21-1 is a pseudogene segment. The length of the CDR3 is 15 residues. The CDR3 region is CASSPGGQGGVEQYF. Written as DNA, the CDR3 is TGTGCCAGCAGCCCGGGGGGACAGGGGGGAGTCGAGCAGTACTTC.

The chain has TRBV19 and TRBJ2-7, with 8 bases aligning to TRBD1. Trimming at V came to 4 bases and at J to 0 bases, leaving 5 bases not matched to a gene. Germline V lookup: CDR1 LNHDA, CDR2 SQIVND (reference sequence). The CDR3 consists of 15 residues. Here the CDR3 reads CASSKGTGNSYEQYF. Written as DNA, the CDR3 is TGTGCCAGTAGTAAAGGGACAGGAAACTCCTACGAGCAGTACTTC.

This chain joins TRBV15 and TRBJ1-2; 10 bases match TRBD1. The CDR3 is 15 residues long. CDR1 LNHNV and CDR2 YYDKDF come from the germline V gene (reference sequence). V trimming: 3 bases; J trimming: 3 bases; junction bases outside the gene matches: 4. The CDR3 DNA follows: TGTGCCACCAGCAGGGGACAGGGGAAAGACTATGGCTACACCTTC. Translating gives CATSRGQGKDYGYTF.

This sequence joins TRBV30 and TRBJ2-2; D is possibly TRBD2 (6 bases). Per germline, CDR1 GTSNPN and CDR2 SVGIG (reference sequence). The CDR3 spans 16 residues. V lost 3 bases and J lost 4, with 18 bases in between. The CDR3 loop reads CAWSAMGGRFTGELFF. The CDR3 DNA follows: TGTGCCTGGAGCGCAATGGGGGGTCGTTTCACCGGGGAGCTGTTTTTT.

V is TRBV27 and J is TRBJ2-2; D not certain. V gave up 3 bases and J gave up 6 bases, with 5 bases separating them. The CDR3 runs 12 residues. The germline V gene has CDR1 MNHEY and CDR2 SMNVEV (reference sequence). CDR3 bases: TGTGCCAGCAGTTTTCTGTCCGGGGAGCTGTTTTTT. Amino acid sequence: CASSFLSGELFF.

The rearrangement joins TRBV7-9 to TRBJ2-1; the D call may be TRBD1 or TRBD2 (6 bases each). The germline V gene has CDR1 SEHNR and CDR2 FQNEAQ (reference sequence). CDR3 size: 13 residues. V dropped 9 bases and J dropped 6 bases, with 15 bases sitting between them. CDR3 sequence: CARGGPLGNEQFF. In DNA, the CDR3 is TGTGCCAGGGGGGGCCCTCTGGGCAATGAGCAGTTCTTC.

The chain has TRBV19 and TRBJ1-1; D not certain. V lost 8 bases and J 4 bases, leaving 14 bases between the germline ends. CDR1 and CDR2 (germline): LNHDA, SQIVND (reference sequence). CDR3 length: 13 amino acids. The CDR3 coding sequence is TGTGCCAGTCGCGGGGATTGGGTCACTGAAGCTTTCTTT. Amino acids: CASRGDWVTEAFF.

CDR3 sequence: CASSPGRGINYGYTF. The DNA for the CDR3 is TGCGCCAGCAGCCCCGGGAGGGGAATTAACTATGGCTACACCTTC. The chain has TRBV4-3 and TRBJ1-2, with a tentative D call TRBD1 (5 bases). CDR1 LGHNA and CDR2 YSLEER come from the germline V gene. The CDR3 runs 15 residues. Trimming stripped 4 bases from V and 1 base from J, with 13 bases between.

The rearrangement links TRBV10-1 to TRBJ2-1, with D perhaps TRBD1 or TRBD2 (5 bases each). Germline V gene data show CDR1 as WNHNN and CDR2 as SYGVQD (reference sequence). The CDR3 has 15 residues. V was shortened by 3 bases and J by 7 bases, with 16 bases between the two germline ends. Here the CDR3 DNA reads TGCGCCAGCAGTGACGGGGCAGGCGAGGCGAATGAGCAGTTCTTC. Its protein product is CASSDGAGEANEQFF.

The V gene is TRBV19, the J gene TRBJ1-1; perhaps TRBD1 as D (6 bases). The CDR3 loop spans 14 amino acids. Trimming shortened V by 4 bases and J by 7 bases, and 16 bases separated the two germline ends. Germline V gene sequence: CDR1 LNHDA, CDR2 SQIVND (reference sequence). The CDR3 nucleotides read TGTGCCAGTAGTAGCTCTAGGGGGGCAAGTGAAGCTTTCTTT. It specifies CASSSSRGASEAFF.

The chain links TRBV7-3 to TRBJ2-6; D ambiguous. CDR1 is SGHTA, CDR2 FQGTGA, per germline. V gave up 5 bases and J gave up 2 bases, with 7 bases separating them. The CDR3 sequence is 14 residues long. Here the CDR3 reads CASSPVAGANVLTF. The CDR3 DNA reads TGTGCCAGCAGCCCCGTCGCTGGGGCCAACGTCCTGACTTTC.

The chain uses TRBV4-2 and TRBJ2-1, with 9 bases lining up with TRBD2. Trimming cost V 2 bases and J 0 bases; bases outside gene matches: 2. Per germline, CDR1 LGHNA and CDR2 YNFKEQ. The CDR3 has 16 amino acids. The CDR3 loop reads CASSQWREGSYNEQFF. CDR3 nucleotide sequence: TGTGCCAGCAGCCAATGGCGGGAGGGCTCCTACAATGAGCAGTTCTTC.

V is TRBV7-2 and J is TRBJ2-2; D is unclear. The V and J ends lost 5 bases and 3 bases respectively, with 10 bases between them. This CDR3 contains 14 residues. Germline loops: CDR1 SGHTA, CDR2 FQGNSA. CDR3 in amino acids: CASSPRTDTGELFF. The DNA of the CDR3 is TGTGCCAGCAGCCCCCGGACGGACACCGGGGAGCTGTTTTTT.

The chain is built from TRBV10-1 and TRBJ2-1, with D possibly being TRBD2 (5 bases). The CDR3 contains 16 residues. The V end lost 4 bases, the J end lost 7 bases, and 20 bases lay between the germline ends. The V gene's germline CDR1 is WNHNN and CDR2 SYGVQD (reference sequence). CDR3 region: CASSGDYYSSLNEQFF. Written as DNA, the CDR3 is TGCGCCAGCAGTGGAGACTACTATTCCTCTTTGAATGAGCAGTTCTTC.

This chain connects TRBV7-9 to TRBJ1-2, with unresolved D. Germline CDR1 is SEHNR and CDR2 is FQNEAQ (reference sequence). Trimming took off 6 bases at V and 0 bases at J, with 14 bases between the two ends. The length of the CDR3 is 15 residues. CDR3 protein: CASRRVQRANYGYTF. CDR3 coding DNA: TGTGCCAGCAGACGGGTGCAGAGGGCTAACTATGGCTACACCTTC.

The V and J genes are TRBV27 and TRBJ1-1, with no clear D. The germline CDR1 and CDR2 sequences are MNHEY and SMNVEV (reference sequence). The ends were cut back, 3 bases at V and 5 bases at J, with 10 bases in the middle. This CDR3 comprises 13 residues. CDR3 residues: CASSLKNGTEAFF. DNA for the CDR3: TGTGCCAGCAGTTTGAAGAACGGGACTGAAGCTTTCTTT.